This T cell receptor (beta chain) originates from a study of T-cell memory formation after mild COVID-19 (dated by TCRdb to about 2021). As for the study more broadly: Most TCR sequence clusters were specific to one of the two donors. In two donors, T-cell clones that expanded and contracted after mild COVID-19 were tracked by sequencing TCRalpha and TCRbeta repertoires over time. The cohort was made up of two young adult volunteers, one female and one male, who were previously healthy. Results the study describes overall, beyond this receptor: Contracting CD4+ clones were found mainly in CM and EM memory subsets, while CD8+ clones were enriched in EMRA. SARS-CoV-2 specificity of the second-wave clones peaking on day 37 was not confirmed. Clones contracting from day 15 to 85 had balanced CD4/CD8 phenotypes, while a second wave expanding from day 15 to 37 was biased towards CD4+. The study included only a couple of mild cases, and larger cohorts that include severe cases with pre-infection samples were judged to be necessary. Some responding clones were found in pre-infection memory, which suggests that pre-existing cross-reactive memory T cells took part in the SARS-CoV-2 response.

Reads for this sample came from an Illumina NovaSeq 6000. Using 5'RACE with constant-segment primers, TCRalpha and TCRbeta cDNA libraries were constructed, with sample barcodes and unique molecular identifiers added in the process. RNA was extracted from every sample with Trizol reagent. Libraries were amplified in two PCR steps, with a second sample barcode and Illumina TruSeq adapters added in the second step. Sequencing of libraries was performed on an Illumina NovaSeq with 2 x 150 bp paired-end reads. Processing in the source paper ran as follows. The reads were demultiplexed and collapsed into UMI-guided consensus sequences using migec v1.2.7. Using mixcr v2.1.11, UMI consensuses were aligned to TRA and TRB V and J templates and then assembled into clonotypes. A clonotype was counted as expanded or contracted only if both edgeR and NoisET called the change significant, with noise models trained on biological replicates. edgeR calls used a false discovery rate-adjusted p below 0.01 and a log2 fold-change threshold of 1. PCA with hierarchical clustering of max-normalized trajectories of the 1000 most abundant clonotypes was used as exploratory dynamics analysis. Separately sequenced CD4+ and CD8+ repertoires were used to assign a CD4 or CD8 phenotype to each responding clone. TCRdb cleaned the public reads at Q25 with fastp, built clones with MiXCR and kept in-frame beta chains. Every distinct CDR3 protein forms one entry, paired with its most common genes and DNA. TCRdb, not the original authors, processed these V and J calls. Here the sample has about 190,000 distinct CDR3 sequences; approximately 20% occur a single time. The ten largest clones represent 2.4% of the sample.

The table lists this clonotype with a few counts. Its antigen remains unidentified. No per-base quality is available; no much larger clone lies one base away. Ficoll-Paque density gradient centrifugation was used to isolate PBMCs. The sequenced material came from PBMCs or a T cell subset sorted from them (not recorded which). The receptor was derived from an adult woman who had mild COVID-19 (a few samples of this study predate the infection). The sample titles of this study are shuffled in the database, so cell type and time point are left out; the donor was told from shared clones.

The nucleotide sequence is given as TGCAGTGCTAGAGATTCTGGGACTACCTCCTACGAGCAGTACTTC. This codes for CSARDSGTTSYEQYF. This receptor chain uses TRBV20-1 and TRBJ2-7; TRBD2 fits 7 bases in the junction. The germline V gene (reference sequence) specifies DFQATT as CDR1 and SNEGSKA as CDR2. Trimmed from V: 0 bases; trimmed from J: 0 bases; junction bases lacking a gene match: 5. Counted from cysteine to phenylalanine, this CDR3 has 15 amino acids. Just CDR3 DNA is preserved here, 45 bases in frame from base 1.